This T cell receptor (beta chain) emerged from a study of blood T cell repertoires in COVID-19. Study overall: Sites in the United States, Italy and Spain provided acute and convalescent COVID-19 samples. Sample material is recorded as cDNA or gDNA derived from T cells, B-cell-depleted T cells, or PBMCs.

Authors' analysis steps: How many nucleated cells were present was estimated from reference gene primer amplification. Produced via immunoSEQ multiplex PCR; TCRdb's table is partial and in-frame only. That table furnishes V, J and clone size, whereas the DNA furnished D and trimming. The table has under 350,000 clones, 85% to 90% seen once. Germline V gene lookup returns CDR1 SQVTM and CDR2 ANQGSEA. V lost 2 bases and J 3 bases, leaving 10 bases between the germline ends. CDR3 size: 13 residues. What was sequenced was peripheral blood. This clonotype originated in a man aged 40-49 years with acute or convalescent COVID-19. The V gene is TRBV29-1, the J gene TRBJ1-1; perhaps TRBD1 as D (5 bases). The chain's CDR3 is CSVEKGMDTEAFF. The DNA of the CDR3 is TGCAGCGTTGAAAAGGGGATGGACACTGAAGCTTTCTTT.